The 18 T cell receptor beta chains below were found in one sample sequenced in a study of cytomegalovirus exposure and HLA in healthy donors. This table comes from immunoSEQ multiplex PCR, and its TCRdb copy is limited to in-frame clones, with some not included. The sample consists of approximately 220,000 clones, more than 75% of them appearing once. The sample comprised PBMCs. Receptors were obtained from a man between 18 and 35 years old in good health and CMV-seronegative.

The chain carries TRBV6-5 and TRBJ1-6; D unresolved. The V gene lost 0 bases and the J gene lost 5 bases, with 11 bases spanning the gap. The germline gives CDR1 MNHEY, CDR2 SVGAGI. This CDR3 contains 16 residues. CDR3 coding DNA: TGTGCCAGCAGTTACTCCGCGACGGGAGATAATTCACCCCTCCACTTT. Translation gives CASSYSATGDNSPLHF.

This clone was seen more than once but under ten times. The chain employs TRBV5-6 and TRBJ1-5; D is undetermined. This CDR3 is built from 14 residues. Trimming removed 0 bases from V and 6 bases from J, with 10 bases in between. From germline, CDR1 is SGHDT and CDR2 YYEEEE. The CDR3 nucleotides read TGTGCCAGCAGCTTGGGTGGGTCGGGTCAGCCCCAGCATTTT. It encodes CASSLGGSGQPQHF.

The V and J genes are TRBV7-2 and TRBJ2-2, with TRBD2 as a possible D gene (5 bases). Germline values: CDR1 SGHTA, CDR2 FQGNSA. V was cut by 7 bases and J by 7 bases, with 16 bases left in between. The CDR3 loop spans 14 amino acids. The CDR3 reads CASTLPGFGGELFF. The CDR3, as DNA: TGTGCCAGCACCCTACCGGGGTTTGGCGGGGAGCTGTTTTTT.

The chain employs TRBV7-6 and TRBJ2-3, with D uncertain. Germline V gene data show CDR1 as SGHVS and CDR2 as FNYEAQ. This CDR3 contains 13 residues. V shed 1 base and J shed 6 bases, with 8 bases lying between them. For the CDR3, the DNA is TGTGCCAGCAGCTTAGTGTTACAGGATACGCAGTATTTT. Protein product: CASSLVLQDTQYF.

Only one count was recorded for this clone. The chain uses TRBV27 and TRBJ2-6; possible D gene TRBD1, 6 bases. The CDR3 has 18 amino acids. Trimming left V 2 bases short and J 0 bases short, with 14 bases between. Germline V gene data show CDR1 as MNHEY and CDR2 as SMNVEV (reference sequence). The CDR3 sequence is CASSLIQGKISGANVLTF. The CDR3 region has the DNA TGTGCCAGCAGTTTAATACAGGGTAAAATCTCTGGGGCCAACGTCCTGACTTTC.

The rearrangement links TRBV9 to TRBJ2-2; D is perhaps TRBD1 (6 bases). Trimming removed 4 bases from V and 6 bases from J, with 16 bases in between. Germline loops: CDR1 SGDLS, CDR2 YYNGEE. The CDR3 is 15 residues long. The CDR3 spells CASSPTGHPSGELFF. CDR3 coding DNA: TGTGCCAGCAGCCCGACGGGACATCCTTCCGGGGAGCTGTTTTTT. Full variable domain (missing parts from reference TRBV9 and TRBJ2-2): DSGVTQTPKHLITATGQRVTLRCSPRSGDLSVYWYQQSLDQGLQFLIQYYNGEERAKGNILERFSAQQFPDLHSELNLSSLELGDSALYFCASSPTGHPSGELFFGEGSRLTVL.

The rearrangement uses TRBV23-1 and TRBJ2-2; 7 bases map to TRBD2. TRBV23-1 is flagged as an ORF with uncertain function. The CDR3 consists of 16 residues. V shed 4 bases, J shed 1 base, and the junction held 6 bases outside the gene matches. The CDR3 DNA is TGCGCCAGCAGTCCCCCCGGCGGGAGGAACACCGGGGAGCTGTTTTTT. Protein sequence: CASSPPGGRNTGELFF.

The V call is TRBV2, the J call TRBJ1-4, with D perhaps TRBD1 (6 bases). Per germline, CDR1 SNHLY and CDR2 FYNNEI. CDR3 length equals 13 residues. Between the trimmed V and J ends, which lost 6 bases and 8 bases, there was a span of 13 bases. The CDR3 protein is CASSQGNGEKLFF. CDR3 sequence (DNA): TGTGCCAGCAGCCAGGGGAACGGCGAAAAACTGTTTTTT.

J is TRBJ1-6 and V is TRBV19; no definite D call. V lost 1 base to trimming and J lost 6 bases, with 10 bases between them. This CDR3 is built from 15 residues. Germline CDR1 and CDR2: LNHDA and SQIVND (reference sequence). The CDR3 protein is CASSIVPQFNSPLHF. As DNA, the CDR3 is TGTGCCAGTAGTATAGTGCCACAGTTTAATTCACCCCTCCACTTT.

This clone was detected once. V and J are TRBV27 and TRBJ1-1; perhaps TRBD1 as D (5 bases). The length of the CDR3 is 14 residues. CDR1 and CDR2 (germline): MNHEY, SMNVEV (reference sequence). The V gene lost 8 bases and the J gene lost 1 base, with 14 bases spanning the gap. The CDR3 protein is CASYSHGGNTEAFF. In DNA, the CDR3 is TGTGCCAGCTACTCCCACGGGGGGAACACTGAAGCTTTCTTT.

This clone was observed a few times. CDR3 in DNA: TGTGCCAGCAGCCCGACGACAGGGATCGACGGGGAGCTGTTTTTT. Residues: CASSPTTGIDGELFF. The chain couples TRBV5-4 to TRBJ2-2; 7 positions match TRBD1. CDR1 is SGHNT, CDR2 YYREEE, per germline (reference sequence). V lost 4 bases, J lost 7 bases, and 10 bases stayed unmatched. The CDR3 runs 15 residues.

The chain is built from TRBV4-1 and TRBJ2-3, with 8 bases aligning to TRBD2. The CDR3 is made up of 14 amino acids. Germline CDR1 MGHRA, CDR2 YSYEKL. V trimming: 4 bases; J trimming: 5 bases; junction bases outside the gene matches: 5. CDR3 region: CASSPGLGGDTQYF. The CDR3 DNA is TGCGCCAGCAGCCCGGGACTAGGAGGAGATACGCAGTATTTT.

V usage is TRBV5-1 and J usage is TRBJ1-1; D uncertain. This CDR3 contains 13 residues. Germline V lookup: CDR1 SGHRS, CDR2 YFSETQ. V lost 1 base, J lost 1 base, and 5 bases lay in between. For the CDR3, the DNA is TGCGCCAGCAGCTTGACGGGGAACACTGAAGCTTTCTTT. This codes for CASSLTGNTEAFF. The complete variable domain, with remaining parts taken from reference TRBV5-1 and TRBJ1-1, reads KAGVTQTPRYLIKTRGQQVTLSCSPISGHRSVSWYQQTPGQGLQFLFEYFSETQRNKGNFPGRFSGRQFSNSRSEMNVSTLELGDSALYLCASSLTGNTEAFFGQGTRLTVV.

The V gene is TRBV11-2, the J gene TRBJ2-7; TRBD1 agrees at 8 bases. The ends lost 1 base at V and 3 bases at J; junction bases unmatched: 5. Per germline, CDR1 SGHAT and CDR2 FQNNGV. This CDR3 is built from 15 residues. The CDR3 sequence: CASSLASGQVYEQYF. The CDR3 DNA sequence: TGTGCCAGCAGCTTAGCCTCGGGACAGGTCTACGAGCAGTACTTC.

The chain recombines TRBV7-2 with TRBJ2-7, with 10 bases lining up with TRBD2. Germline V gene data show CDR1 as SGHTA and CDR2 as FQGNSA. This CDR3 region has 15 residues. After removal of 0 bases from V and 3 bases from J, the junction contained 2 bases not matched to a gene. The CDR3 reads CASSLALAGDYEQYF. The CDR3 DNA reads TGTGCCAGCAGCTTAGCGCTAGCGGGGGACTACGAGCAGTACTTC.

This clone came up once. The genes are TRBV27 and TRBJ1-3, with TRBD1 as a possible D gene (6 bases). From germline, CDR1 is MNHEY and CDR2 SMNVEV (reference sequence). V was trimmed by 0 bases and J by 3 bases, leaving 9 bases between them. CDR3 length: 15 amino acids. The CDR3 region is CASSLSRDIGNTIYF. The CDR3 bases are TGTGCCAGCAGTTTATCTCGGGACATTGGAAACACCATATATTTT.

The CDR3 DNA is TGTGCCAGCAGGAGAGGGGGAGGGAGGCGCAATCAGCCCCAGCATTTT. This sequence encodes CASRRGGGRRNQPQHF. The chain employs TRBV5-6 and TRBJ1-5, with a possible D match to TRBD1 (6 bases). The CDR3 contains 16 residues. Trimming removed 5 bases from V and 2 bases from J, with 17 bases in between. Germline V gives CDR1 SGHDT, CDR2 YYEEEE.

The chain carries TRBV5-4 and TRBJ1-2; TRBD1 might be the D (6 bases). Trimming cost V 6 bases and J 10 bases, with 19 bases left between them. The CDR3 extends over 13 amino acids. Germline V CDR1 and CDR2: SGHNT, YYREEE (reference sequence). CDR3 in amino acids: CASILRGGGSYTF. The CDR3 bases are TGTGCCAGCATCCTAAGGGGGGGCGGCTCCTACACCTTC.